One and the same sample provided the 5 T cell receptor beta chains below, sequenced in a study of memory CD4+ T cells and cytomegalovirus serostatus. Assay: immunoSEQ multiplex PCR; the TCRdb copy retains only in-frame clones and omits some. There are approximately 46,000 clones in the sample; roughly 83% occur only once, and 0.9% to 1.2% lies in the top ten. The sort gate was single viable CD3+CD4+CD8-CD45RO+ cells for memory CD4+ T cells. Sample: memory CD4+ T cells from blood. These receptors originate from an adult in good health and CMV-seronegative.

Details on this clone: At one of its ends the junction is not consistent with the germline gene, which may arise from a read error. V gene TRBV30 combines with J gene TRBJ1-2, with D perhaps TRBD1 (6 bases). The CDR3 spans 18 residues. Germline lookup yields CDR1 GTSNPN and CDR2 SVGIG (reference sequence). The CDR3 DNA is TGTGCCGGGGAACAATGGCTGGGTAGGGGGAGGCTCGACTATGGCTACGCCTTC. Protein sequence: CAGEQWLGRGRLDYGYAF. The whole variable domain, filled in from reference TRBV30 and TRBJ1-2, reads SQTIHQWPATLVQPVGSPLSLECTVEGTSNPNLYWYRQAAGRGLQLLFYSVGIGQISSEVPQNLSASRPQDRQFILSSKKLLLSDSGFYLCAGEQWLGRGRLDYGYAFGSGTRLTVV.

CDR3 protein: CASSQGAGGVNTEAFF. CDR3 nucleotide sequence: TGCGCCAGCAGCCAAGGCGCAGGGGGCGTCAACACTGAAGCTTTCTTT. The chain is built from TRBV4-1 and TRBJ1-1; 8 bases align to TRBD1. V trimming: 1 base; J trimming: 2 bases; junction bases outside the gene matches: 6. The CDR3 contains 16 residues. CDR1 is MGHRA, CDR2 YSYEKL, per germline.

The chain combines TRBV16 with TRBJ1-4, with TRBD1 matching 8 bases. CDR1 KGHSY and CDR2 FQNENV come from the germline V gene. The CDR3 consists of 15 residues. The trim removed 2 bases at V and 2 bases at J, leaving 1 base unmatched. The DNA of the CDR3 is TGTGCCAGCAGCCAACAGGGGGCGACTAATGAAAAACTGTTTTTT. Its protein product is CASSQQGATNEKLFF.

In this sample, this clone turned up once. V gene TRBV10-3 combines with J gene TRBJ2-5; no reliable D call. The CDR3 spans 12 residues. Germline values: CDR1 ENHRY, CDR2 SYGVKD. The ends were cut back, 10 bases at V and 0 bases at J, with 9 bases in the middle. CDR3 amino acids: CATNNNQETQYF. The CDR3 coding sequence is TGTGCCACAAACAACAACCAAGAGACCCAGTACTTC.

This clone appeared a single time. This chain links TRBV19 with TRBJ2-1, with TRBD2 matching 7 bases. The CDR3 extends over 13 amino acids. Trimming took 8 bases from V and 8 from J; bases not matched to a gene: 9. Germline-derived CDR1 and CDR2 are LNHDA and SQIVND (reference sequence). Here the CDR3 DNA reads TGTGCCAGTGCCGAGGCAGGGAGGGATGAGCAGTTCTTC. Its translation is CASAEAGRDEQFF.